The clone carrying this TCR beta chain appeared many times. The time point here: before trial treatment. Donors, who were enrolled in a single-arm phase I dose-escalation trial, received nivolumab, ipilimumab, aspirin, low-dose cyclophosphamide and low-dose radiotherapy. Advanced solid tumors lacking tumor-infiltrating lymphocytes characterized eligible patients. These data originate in a study of low-dose radiotherapy and immunotherapy resistance in tumors. The germline V and J ends were trimmed by 0 bases and 3 bases, with 8 bases remaining between them. This CDR3 comprises 14 residues. CDR1 and CDR2 from the germline V gene are ENHRY and SYGVKD. TRAV- and TRBV-specific primers were used for first-strand cDNA, which covered alpha and beta chains. TCR amplification involved 20 PCR cycles with a constant-region primer and V-primer adapter. In vitro transcription served to amplify the isolated mRNA. TCRdb ran MiXCR on the reads and lists one entry per CDR3 protein. The sample contains about 82,000 distinct CDR3 sequences, approximately 17% of which appear only once.

The chain is built from TRBV10-3 and TRBJ2-5; D gene unclear. Sequenced material: PBMCs, taken before treatment. The receptor comes from a male donor with prostate cancer. The CDR3 spells CAISESGYKETQYF. The CDR3 DNA reads TGTGCCATCAGTGAGTCGGGATACAAAGAGACCCAGTACTTC.